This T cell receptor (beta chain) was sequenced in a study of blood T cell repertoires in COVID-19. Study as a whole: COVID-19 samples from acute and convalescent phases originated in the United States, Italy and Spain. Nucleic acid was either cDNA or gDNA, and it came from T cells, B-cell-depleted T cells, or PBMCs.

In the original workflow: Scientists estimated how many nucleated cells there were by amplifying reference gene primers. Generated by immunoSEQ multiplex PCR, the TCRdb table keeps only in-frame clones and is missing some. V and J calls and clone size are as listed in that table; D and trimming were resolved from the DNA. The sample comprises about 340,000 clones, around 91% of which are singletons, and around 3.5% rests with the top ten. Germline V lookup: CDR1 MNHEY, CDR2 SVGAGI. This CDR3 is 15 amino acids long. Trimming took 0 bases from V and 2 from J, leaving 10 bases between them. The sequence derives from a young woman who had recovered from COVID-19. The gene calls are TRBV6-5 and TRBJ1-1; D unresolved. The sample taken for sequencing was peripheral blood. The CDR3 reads CASSYSGARNTEAFF. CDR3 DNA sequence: TGTGCCAGCAGTTACTCGGGCGCACGCAACACTGAAGCTTTCTTT.